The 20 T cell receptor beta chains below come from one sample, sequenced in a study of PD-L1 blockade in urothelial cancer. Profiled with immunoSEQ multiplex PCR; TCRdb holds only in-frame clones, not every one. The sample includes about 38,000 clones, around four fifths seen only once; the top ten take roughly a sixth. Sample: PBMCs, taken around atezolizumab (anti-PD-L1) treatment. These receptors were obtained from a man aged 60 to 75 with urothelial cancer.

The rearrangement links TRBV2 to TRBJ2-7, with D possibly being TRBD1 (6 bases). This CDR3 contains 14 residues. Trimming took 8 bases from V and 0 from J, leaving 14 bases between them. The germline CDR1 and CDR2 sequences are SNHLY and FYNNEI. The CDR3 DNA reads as TGTGCCAGCGTAGGCCAGGGGAGCTCCTACGAGCAGTACTTC. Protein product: CASVGQGSSYEQYF.

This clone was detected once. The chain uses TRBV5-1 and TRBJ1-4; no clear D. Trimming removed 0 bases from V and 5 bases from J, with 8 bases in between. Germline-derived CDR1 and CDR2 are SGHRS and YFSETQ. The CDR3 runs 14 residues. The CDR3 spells CASSLGAGNEKLFF. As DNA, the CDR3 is TGCGCCAGCAGCTTGGGGGCGGGGAATGAAAAACTGTTTTTT.

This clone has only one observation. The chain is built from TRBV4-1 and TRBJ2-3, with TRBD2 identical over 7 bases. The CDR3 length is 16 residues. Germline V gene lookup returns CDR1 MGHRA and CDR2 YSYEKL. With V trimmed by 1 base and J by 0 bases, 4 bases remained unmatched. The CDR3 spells CASSQGPGGSTDTQYF. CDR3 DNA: TGCGCCAGCAGCCAAGGGCCGGGGGGAAGCACAGATACGCAGTATTTT.

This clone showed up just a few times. In nucleotides, the CDR3 is TGTGCCAGCAGTGCCTGGACAGGGACAGATAGCAATCAGCCCCAGCATTTT. It yields the protein CASSAWTGTDSNQPQHF. V usage is TRBV6-1 and J usage is TRBJ1-5; the match to TRBD1 covers 8 bases. The CDR3 totals 17 residues. Per the germline V gene, CDR1 is MNHNS and CDR2 is SASEGT. Unmatched junction bases numbered 8, after V lost 4 bases and J lost 0 bases.

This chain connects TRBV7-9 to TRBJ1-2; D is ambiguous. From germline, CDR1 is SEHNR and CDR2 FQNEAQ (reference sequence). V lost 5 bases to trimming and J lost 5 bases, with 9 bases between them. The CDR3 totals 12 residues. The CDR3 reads CASSQLKYGYTF. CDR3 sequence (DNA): TGTGCCAGCAGCCAACTCAAATATGGCTACACCTTC.

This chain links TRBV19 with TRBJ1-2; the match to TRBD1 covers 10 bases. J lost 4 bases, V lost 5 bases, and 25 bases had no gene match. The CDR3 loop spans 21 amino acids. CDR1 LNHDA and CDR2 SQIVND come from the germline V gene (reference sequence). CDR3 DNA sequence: TGTGCCAGTAGTTATGAGAGGTGGGGACAGGGGATGAGTAGGTACCCCTATGGCTACACCTTC. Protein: CASSYERWGQGMSRYPYGYTF.

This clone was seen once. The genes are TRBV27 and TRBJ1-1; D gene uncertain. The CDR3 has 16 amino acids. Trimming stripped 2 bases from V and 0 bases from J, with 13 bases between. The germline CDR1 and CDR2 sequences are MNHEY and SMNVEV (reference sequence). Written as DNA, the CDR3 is TGTGCCAGCAGTTTAGGGCTAAAGGCGCTGAACACTGAAGCTTTCTTT. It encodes CASSLGLKALNTEAFF.

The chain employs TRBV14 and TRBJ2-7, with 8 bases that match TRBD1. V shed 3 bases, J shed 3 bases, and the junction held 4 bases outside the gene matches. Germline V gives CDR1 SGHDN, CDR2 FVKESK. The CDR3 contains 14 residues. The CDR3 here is CASSHRQGFYEQYF. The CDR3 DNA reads TGTGCCAGCAGCCACCGACAGGGGTTCTACGAGCAGTACTTC.

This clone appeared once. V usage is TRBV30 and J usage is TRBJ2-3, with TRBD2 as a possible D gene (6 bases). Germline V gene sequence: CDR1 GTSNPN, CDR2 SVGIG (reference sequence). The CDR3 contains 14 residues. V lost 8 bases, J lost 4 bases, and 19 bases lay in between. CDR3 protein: CAVSRDSGPDTQYF. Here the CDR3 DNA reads TGTGCCGTTTCAAGGGACTCAGGTCCAGATACGCAGTATTTT.

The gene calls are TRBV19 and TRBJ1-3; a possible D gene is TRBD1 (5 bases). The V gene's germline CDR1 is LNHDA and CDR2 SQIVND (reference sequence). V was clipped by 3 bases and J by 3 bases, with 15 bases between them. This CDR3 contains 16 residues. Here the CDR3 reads CASSIGGYSIGNTIYF. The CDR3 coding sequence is TGTGCCAGTAGTATCGGGGGATACTCCATTGGAAACACCATATATTTT.

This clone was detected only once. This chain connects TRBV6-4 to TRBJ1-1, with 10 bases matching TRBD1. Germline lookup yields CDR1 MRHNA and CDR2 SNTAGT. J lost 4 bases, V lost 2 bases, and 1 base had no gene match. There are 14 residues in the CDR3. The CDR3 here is CASSDRTGGTEAFF. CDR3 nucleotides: TGTGCCAGCAGTGACAGGACAGGGGGCACTGAAGCTTTCTTT.

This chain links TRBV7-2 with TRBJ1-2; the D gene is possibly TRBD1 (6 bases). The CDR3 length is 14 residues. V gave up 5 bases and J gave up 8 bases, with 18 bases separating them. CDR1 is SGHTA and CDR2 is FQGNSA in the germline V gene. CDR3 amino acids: CASSPVVQGNGYTF. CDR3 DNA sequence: TGTGCCAGCAGCCCGGTAGTACAGGGCAACGGCTACACCTTC.

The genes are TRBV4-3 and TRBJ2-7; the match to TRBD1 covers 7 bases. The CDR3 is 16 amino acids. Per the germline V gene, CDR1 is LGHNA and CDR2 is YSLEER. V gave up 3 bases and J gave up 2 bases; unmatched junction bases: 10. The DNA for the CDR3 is TGCGCCAGCAGCCAGGGTTTGAGACAGGGAGCCTACGAGCAGTACTTC. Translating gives CASSQGLRQGAYEQYF.

The CDR3 protein is CASSLNTADPYNEQFF. The CDR3 coding sequence is TGCGCCAGCAGCTTGAACACAGCGGACCCCTACAATGAGCAGTTCTTC. The V gene is TRBV5-1, the J gene TRBJ2-1; perhaps TRBD2 as D (5 bases). V gave up 1 base and J gave up 2 bases, with 13 bases separating them. The CDR3 runs to 16 residues. Germline CDR1 reads SGHRS; CDR2 reads YFSETQ.

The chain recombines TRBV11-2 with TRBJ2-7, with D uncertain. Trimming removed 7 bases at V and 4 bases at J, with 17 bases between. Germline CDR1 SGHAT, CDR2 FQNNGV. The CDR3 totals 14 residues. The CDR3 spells CASTHNNPPYEQYF. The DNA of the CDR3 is TGTGCCAGCACCCACAACAACCCTCCGTACGAGCAGTACTTC.

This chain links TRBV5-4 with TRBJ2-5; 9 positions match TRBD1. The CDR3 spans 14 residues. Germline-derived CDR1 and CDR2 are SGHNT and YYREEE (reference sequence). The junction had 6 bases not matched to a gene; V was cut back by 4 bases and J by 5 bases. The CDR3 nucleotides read TGTGCCAGCAGCCACCGGGACAGGGAGGAGACCCAGTACTTC. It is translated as CASSHRDREETQYF.

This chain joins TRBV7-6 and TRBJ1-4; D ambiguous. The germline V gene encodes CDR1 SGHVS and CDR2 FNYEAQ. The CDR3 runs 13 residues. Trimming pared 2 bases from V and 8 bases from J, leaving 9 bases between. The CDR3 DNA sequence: TGTGCCAGCAGCTTATCCCCGAGCGAAAAACTGTTTTTT. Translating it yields CASSLSPSEKLFF.

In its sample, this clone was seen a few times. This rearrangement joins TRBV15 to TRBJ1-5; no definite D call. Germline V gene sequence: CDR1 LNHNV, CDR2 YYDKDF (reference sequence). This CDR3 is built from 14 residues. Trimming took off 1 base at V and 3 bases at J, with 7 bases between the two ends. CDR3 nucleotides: TGTGCCACCAGCAGAGCGGGAATCAATCAGCCCCAGCATTTT. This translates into CATSRAGINQPQHF.

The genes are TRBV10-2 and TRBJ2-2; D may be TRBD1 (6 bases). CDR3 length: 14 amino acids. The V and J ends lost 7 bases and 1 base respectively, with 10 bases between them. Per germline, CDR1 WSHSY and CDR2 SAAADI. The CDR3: CASMGHVNTGELFF. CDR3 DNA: TGCGCCAGCATGGGACACGTGAACACCGGGGAGCTGTTTTTT.

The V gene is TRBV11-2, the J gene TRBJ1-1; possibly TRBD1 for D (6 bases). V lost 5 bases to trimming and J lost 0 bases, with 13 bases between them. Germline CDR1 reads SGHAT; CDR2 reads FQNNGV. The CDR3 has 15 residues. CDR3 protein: CASSPGQFLNTEAFF. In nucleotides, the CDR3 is TGTGCCAGCAGCCCCGGACAGTTCTTGAACACTGAAGCTTTCTTT. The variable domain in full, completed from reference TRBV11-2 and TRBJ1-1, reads EAGVAQSPRYKIIEKRQSVAFWCNPISGHATLYWYQQILGQGPKLLIQFQNNGVVDDSQLPKDRFSAERLKGVDSTLKIQPAKLEDSAVYLCASSPGQFLNTEAFFGQGTRLTVV.